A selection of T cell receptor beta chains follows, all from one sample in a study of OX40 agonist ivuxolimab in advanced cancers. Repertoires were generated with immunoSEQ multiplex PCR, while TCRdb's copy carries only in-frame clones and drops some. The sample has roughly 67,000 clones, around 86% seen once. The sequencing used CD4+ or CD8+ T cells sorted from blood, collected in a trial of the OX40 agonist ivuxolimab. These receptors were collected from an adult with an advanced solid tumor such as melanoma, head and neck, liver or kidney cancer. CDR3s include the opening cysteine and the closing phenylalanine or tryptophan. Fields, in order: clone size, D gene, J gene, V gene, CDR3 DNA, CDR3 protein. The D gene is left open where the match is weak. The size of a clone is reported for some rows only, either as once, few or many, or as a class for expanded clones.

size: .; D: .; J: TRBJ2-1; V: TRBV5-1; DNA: TGCGCCAGCAGCTTTTCCCCGGGCCCCTTAGTGGATGAGCAGTTCTTC; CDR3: CASSFSPGPLVDEQFF
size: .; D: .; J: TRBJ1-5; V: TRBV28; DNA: TGTGCCAGCACCCAATGGGGTTTTGGCAATCAGCCCCAGCATTTT; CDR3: CASTQWGFGNQPQHF
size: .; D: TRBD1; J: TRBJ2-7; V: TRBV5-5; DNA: TGTGCCAGCAGCTTCGTGTCAGGGGGCCAATACGAGCAGTACTTC; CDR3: CASSFVSGGQYEQYF
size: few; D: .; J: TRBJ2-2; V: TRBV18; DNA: TGTGCCAGCTCACCAAAGGGACACCGAACCGGGGAGCTGTTTTTT; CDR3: CASSPKGHRTGELFF
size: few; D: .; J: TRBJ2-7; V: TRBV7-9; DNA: TGTGCCAGCAGCTCTGCTTACGAGCAGTACTTC; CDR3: CASSSAYEQYF
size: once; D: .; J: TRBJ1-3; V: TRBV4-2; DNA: TGTGCCAGCAGCCCGGGGTCTGGAAACACCATATATTTT; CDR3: CASSPGSGNTIYF
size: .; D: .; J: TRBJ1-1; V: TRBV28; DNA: TGTGCCAGCAGGTCAACAGGGAGAGCTTTCTTT; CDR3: CASRSTGRAFF
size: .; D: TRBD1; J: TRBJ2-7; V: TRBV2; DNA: TGTGCCAGCAGCGCACAGGGGTTCGGCTCCGAGCAGTACTTC; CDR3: CASSAQGFGSEQYF
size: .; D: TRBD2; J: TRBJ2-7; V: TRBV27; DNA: TGTGCCAGCAGTTTATCCGCGGGGACTATATACGAGCAGTACTTC; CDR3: CASSLSAGTIYEQYF
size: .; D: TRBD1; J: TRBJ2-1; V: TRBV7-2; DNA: TGTGCCAGCAGCTCCCGGGACAGGGTAGCGTACAATGAGCAGTTCTTC; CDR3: CASSSRDRVAYNEQFF
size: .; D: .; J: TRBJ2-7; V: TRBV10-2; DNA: TGCGCCAGCAGAGCAGTTTCCCTCTACGAGCAGTACTTC; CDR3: CASRAVSLYEQYF
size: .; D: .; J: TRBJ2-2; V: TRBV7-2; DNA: TGTGCCAGCAGCTTGGAGGTGGCGGTCTCGAACACCGGGGAGCTGTTTTTT; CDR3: CASSLEVAVSNTGELFF
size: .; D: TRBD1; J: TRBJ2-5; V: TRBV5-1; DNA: TGCGCCAGCAGCTTGGGCGACAGGGGGACAGAGACCCAGTACTTC; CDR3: CASSLGDRGTETQYF
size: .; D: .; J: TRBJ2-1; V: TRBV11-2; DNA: TGTGCCAGCAGCCCCTTCTACAATGAGCAGTTCTTC; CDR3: CASSPFYNEQFF
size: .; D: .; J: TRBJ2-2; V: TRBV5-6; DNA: TGTGCCAGCAGCTTGGGCGTCACCGGGGAGCTGTTTTTT; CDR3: CASSLGVTGELFF
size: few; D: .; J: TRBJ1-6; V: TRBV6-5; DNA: TGTGCCAGCAGACCCGTGGGGAATTCACCCCTCCACTTT; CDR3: CASRPVGNSPLHF
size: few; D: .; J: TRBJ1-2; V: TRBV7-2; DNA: TGTGCCAGCAGCCCCTACGGGGGAGGCTACACCTTC; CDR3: CASSPYGGGYTF
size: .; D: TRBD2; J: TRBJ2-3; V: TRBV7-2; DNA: TGTGCCAGCAGCTTCGGGGGACTAGCGGGAGGGAAAGATACGCAGTATTTT; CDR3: CASSFGGLAGGKDTQYF
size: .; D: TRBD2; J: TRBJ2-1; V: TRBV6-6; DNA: TGTGCCAGCAGTTACTCCGGGACTAGCCTCGGTAATGAGCAGTTCTTC; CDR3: CASSYSGTSLGNEQFF
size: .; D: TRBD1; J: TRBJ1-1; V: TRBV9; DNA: TGTGCCAGCAGCCCCGGGACAGGGGGCAACACTGAAGCTTTCTTT; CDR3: CASSPGTGGNTEAFF
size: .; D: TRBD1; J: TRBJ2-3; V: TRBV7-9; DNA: TGTGCCAGCAGCTTCCGACAGGGGGCAGGAGATACGCAGTATTTT; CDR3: CASSFRQGAGDTQYF
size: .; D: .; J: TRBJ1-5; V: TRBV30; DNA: TGTGCCTGGAGTGTACGGGGTTCCTATAGCAATCAGCCCCAGCATTTT; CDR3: CAWSVRGSYSNQPQHF
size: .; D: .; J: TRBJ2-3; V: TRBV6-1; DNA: TGTGCCAGCAGGGCCAGTGGAGATACGCAGTATTTT; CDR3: CASRASGDTQYF
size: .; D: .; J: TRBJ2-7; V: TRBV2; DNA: TGTGCCAGCAGTTTATCGGAGGCCGCCTACGAGCAGTACTTC; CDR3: CASSLSEAAYEQYF
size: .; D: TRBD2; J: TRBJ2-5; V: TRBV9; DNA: TGTGCCAGCAGCGGCGAGCGGGAGAGAGGAGAGACCCAGTACTTC; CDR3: CASSGERERGETQYF
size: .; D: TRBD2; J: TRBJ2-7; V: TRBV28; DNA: TGTGCCAGCACGTCGTTTGTCGGGGGGGCCTACGAGCAGTACTTC; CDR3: CASTSFVGGAYEQYF
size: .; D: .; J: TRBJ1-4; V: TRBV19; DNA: TGTGCCAGTAGTATCTGGGGCAATAATGAAAAACTGTTTTTT; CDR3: CASSIWGNNEKLFF
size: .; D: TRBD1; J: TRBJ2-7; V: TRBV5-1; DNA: TGCGCCAGCAGTTCGGGGTCTGGGACAGGGGGACCAGAGGCCTACGAGCAGTACTTC; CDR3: CASSSGSGTGGPEAYEQYF
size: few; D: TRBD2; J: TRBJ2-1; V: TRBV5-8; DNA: TGTGCCAGCAGCTTGGCGCGAACTAGCGGATCCTACAATGAGCAGTTCTTC; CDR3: CASSLARTSGSYNEQFF
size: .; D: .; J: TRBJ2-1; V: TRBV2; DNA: TGTGCCAGCAGTGAAGCGCGGGCAAAGCAGTTCTTC; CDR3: CASSEARAKQFF